The entry that follows covers one T cell receptor beta chain sequence. What it recognizes is unknown. The sample is drawn from a study of graft-versus-host responses after intestinal transplantation. Study details: The study gave all recipients anti-thymocyte globulin induction, then tacrolimus and steroids for 2 to 3 years. General study results and limits: GvH clones were identified in recipient marrow, with some first appearing in ileum or blood. Levels of circulating GvH clones at their peak were associated with early post-transplant HvG declines.

Profiling relied on immunoSEQ multiplex PCR, and the TCRdb table lists in-frame clones only, not all of them. The sample holds around 69,000 clones, 90% seen once. Looked up from germline, CDR1 is LNHDA and CDR2 is SQIVND (reference sequence). V dropped 6 bases and J dropped 2; count of bases not matched to a gene: 3. This CDR3 region has 14 residues. The gene calls are TRBV19 and TRBJ1-5, with 8 bases aligning to TRBD1. The sequencing used unstimulated CD8+ T cells sorted from spleen or lymph node cells, collected before transplant. The source of this sequence is a human donor who was the organ donor for an intestinal transplant. CDR3 in amino acids: CASRIQGGNQPQHF. The CDR3 region has the DNA TGTGCCAGTAGAATACAGGGGGGCAATCAGCCCCAGCATTTT.